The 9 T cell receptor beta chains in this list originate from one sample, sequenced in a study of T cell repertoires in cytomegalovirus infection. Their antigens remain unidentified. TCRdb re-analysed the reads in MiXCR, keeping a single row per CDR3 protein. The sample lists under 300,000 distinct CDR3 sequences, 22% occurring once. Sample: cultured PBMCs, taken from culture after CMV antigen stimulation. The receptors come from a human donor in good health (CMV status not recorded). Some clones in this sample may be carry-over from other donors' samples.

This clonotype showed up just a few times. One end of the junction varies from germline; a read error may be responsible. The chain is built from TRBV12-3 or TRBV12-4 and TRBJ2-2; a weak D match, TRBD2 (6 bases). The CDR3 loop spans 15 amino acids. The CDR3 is CASTDFAGRTGELFF. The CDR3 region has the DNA TGTGCAAGCACGGACTTTGCGGGAAGGACCGGGGAGCTGTTTTTT.

CDR3 coding DNA: TGTGCCAGCAGTTACTCGGGGGGATACAGGGGTAGAAACACTGAAGCTTTCTTT. Its protein product is CASSYSGGYRGRNTEAFF. The rearrangement links TRBV6-5 to TRBJ1-1; 7 bases are shared with TRBD1. The germline V gene encodes CDR1 MNHEY and CDR2 SVGAGI. This CDR3 spans 18 amino acids. Losses at the gene ends were 0 bases for V and 2 bases for J; bases not matched to a gene: 12.

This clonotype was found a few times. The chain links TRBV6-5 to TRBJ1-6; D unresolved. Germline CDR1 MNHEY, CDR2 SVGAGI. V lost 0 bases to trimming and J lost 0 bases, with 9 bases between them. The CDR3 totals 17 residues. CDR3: CASSYSGTSSYNSPLHF. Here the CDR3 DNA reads TGTGCCAGCAGTTACTCGGGCACGAGCTCCTATAATTCACCCCTCCACTTT.

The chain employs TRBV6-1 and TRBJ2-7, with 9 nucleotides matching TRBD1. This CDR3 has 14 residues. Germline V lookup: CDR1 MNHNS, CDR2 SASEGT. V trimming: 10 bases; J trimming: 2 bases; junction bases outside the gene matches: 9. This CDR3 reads CATSRGTGTYEQYV. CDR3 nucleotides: TGTGCCACCTCGCGGGGGACAGGGACCTACGAGCAGTACGTC.

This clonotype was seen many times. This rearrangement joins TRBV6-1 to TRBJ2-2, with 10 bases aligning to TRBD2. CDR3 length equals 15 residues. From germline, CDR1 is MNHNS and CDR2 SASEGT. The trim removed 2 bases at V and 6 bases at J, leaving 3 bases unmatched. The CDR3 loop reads CASSELAGAAGELFF. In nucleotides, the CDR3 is TGTGCCAGCAGTGAACTAGCGGGAGCTGCCGGGGAGCTGTTTTTT.

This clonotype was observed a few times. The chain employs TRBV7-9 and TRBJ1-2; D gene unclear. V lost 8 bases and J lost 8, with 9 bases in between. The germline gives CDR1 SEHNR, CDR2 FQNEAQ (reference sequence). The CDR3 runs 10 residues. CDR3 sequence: CASEGNGYTF. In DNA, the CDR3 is TGTGCCAGCGAGGGCAACGGCTACACCTTC.

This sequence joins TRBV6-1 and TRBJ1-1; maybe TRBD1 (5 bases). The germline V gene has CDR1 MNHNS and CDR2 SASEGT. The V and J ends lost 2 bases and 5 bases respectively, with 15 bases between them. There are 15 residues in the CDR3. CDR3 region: CASSEWAGEGTEAFF. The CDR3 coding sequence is TGTGCCAGCAGTGAATGGGCGGGGGAGGGGACTGAAGCTTTCTTT.

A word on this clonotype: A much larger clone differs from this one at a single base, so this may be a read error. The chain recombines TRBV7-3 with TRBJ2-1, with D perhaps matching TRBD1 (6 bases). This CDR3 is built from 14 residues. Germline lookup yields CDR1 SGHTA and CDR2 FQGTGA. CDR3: CASSPQGSYIEQFF. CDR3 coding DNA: TGTGCCAGCAGCCCACAGGGTTCCTACATTGAGCAGTTCTTC. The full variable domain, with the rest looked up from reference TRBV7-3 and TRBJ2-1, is GAGVSQTPSNKVTEKGKYVELRCDPISGHTALYWYRQSLGQGPEFLIYFQGTGAADDSGLPNDRFFAVRPEGSVSTLKIQRTERGDSAVYLCASSPQGSYIEQFFGPGTRLTVL.

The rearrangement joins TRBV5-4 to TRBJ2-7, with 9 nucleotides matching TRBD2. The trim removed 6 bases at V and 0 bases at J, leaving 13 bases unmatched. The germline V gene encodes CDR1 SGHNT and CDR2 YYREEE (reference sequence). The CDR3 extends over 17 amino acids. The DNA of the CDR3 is TGTGCCAGCACCTTTCCACAAGGTAGCGGGAGCTCCTACGAGCAGTACGTC. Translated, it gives CASTFPQGSGSSYEQYV.